This T cell receptor beta chain was captured in a study of technical replicates of blood from a few donors (dated by TCRdb to 2016 to 2017). Only one count was recorded for this clone. The antigen it binds to is not known. No base qualities exist here, and no much larger clone lies one base off it. Library method: the immunoSEQ multiplex PCR assay. TCRdb stores this immuneACCESS table with in-frame sequences only. Part of the clones is absent; in the studies checked, under half of the shortfall reflects unresolved V genes, and no reason is known for the rest. This sample gives about 82,000 clones in total; 96% of them show up just once. Approximately 0.41% of the sample is held by the ten biggest clonotypes. Trimming removed 3 bases from V and 2 bases from J, leaving 10 bases between the germline ends. The CDR3 contains 14 residues, cysteine and phenylalanine counted. The only DNA kept is the CDR3, 42 bases in frame from the first base. The germline V gene sets CDR1 to MDHEN and CDR2 to SYDVKM.

The clonotype comes from a human donor in good health. The chain couples TRBV28 to TRBJ1-1; the D gene cannot be resolved reliably. The specimen sequenced was T cells isolated from PBMCs. The DNA is as follows: TGTGCCAGCAGTTTGAGTTTATCAAACACTGAAGCTTTCTTT. Its translation reads: CASSLSLSNTEAFF. Extended through the reference TRBV28 and TRBJ1-1 proteins, this CDR3 yields the full variable domain: DVKVTQSSRYLVKRTGEKVFLECVQDMDHENMFWYRQDPGLGLRLIYFSYDVKMKEKGDIPEGYSVSREKKERFSLILESASTNQTSMYLCASSLSLSNTEAFFGQGTRLTVV.